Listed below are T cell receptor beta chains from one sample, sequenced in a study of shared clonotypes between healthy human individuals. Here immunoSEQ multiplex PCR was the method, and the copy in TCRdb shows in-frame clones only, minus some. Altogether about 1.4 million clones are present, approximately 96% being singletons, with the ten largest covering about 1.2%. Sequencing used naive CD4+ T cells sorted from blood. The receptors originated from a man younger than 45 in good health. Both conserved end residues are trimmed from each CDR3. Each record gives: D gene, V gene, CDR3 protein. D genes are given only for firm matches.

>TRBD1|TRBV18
ASSRLPGQGYTGELF
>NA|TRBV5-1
ASRGGRGAMSYEQY
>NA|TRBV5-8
ASSLPRDYEQY
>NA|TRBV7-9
ASSLRGDGYT
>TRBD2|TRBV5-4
ASSLAREGLNTGELF
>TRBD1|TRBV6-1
ASRGTGTNEKLF
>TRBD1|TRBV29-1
SVDRGNTGELF
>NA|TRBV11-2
ASSYLAQSTDTQY
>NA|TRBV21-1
ASDGLAGASFYEQY
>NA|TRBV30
AWGIINVLT
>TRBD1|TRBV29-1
SGLQGGETQY
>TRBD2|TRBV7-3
ASSLKNQLWTRSFIYEQY
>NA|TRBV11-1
ASSLAPVMGISNTGELF
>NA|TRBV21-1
ASSKRQPVSAYEQY
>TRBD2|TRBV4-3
ASSQGGAAGVQY
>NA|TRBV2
ASTRARGFYEQY
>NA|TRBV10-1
ASSGWNEKLF
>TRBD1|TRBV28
ASSLRGRGSAEAF
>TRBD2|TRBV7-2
ASSLAVSSGVYEQY
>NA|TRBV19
ASTLGPAYGYT
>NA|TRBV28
ASEDSTNTQY
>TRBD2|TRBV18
ASSPLPSGRTGELF